This TCR beta chain is from a study of T cell responses to AZD1222 COVID-19 vaccine. The data were produced by immunoSEQ multiplex PCR, yet TCRdb's version contains in-frame clones alone and is incomplete. The sample has some 150,000 clones, around 94% seen once. Germline CDR1 MNHEY, CDR2 SVGEGT. CDR3 size: 15 residues. V lost 5 bases, J lost 7 bases, and 17 bases lay in between. This clone was observed a single time. Its antigen is not identified. General observations from the study: Targeting of unmutated variant regions was reportedly seen in nearly half of spike-specific TCRs.

The TCR comes from an adult in good health. The starting material was peripheral blood, obtained on day 0 of AZD1222 vaccination. The rearrangement joins TRBV6-2 or TRBV6-3 to TRBJ1-4; D might be TRBD1 (5 bases). The CDR3 sequence is CASSLDPVGAEKLFF. Here the CDR3 DNA reads TGTGCCAGCAGTCTAGACCCCGTTGGGGCTGAAAAACTGTTTTTT.